The clone carrying this TCR beta chain was seen just once. Under the authors' procedure: Using reference gene primer amplification, nucleated cell counts were estimated. Measured with immunoSEQ multiplex PCR; TCRdb has only the in-frame clones, and not every one. D and trimming were read from the DNA, whereas the V and J calls and clone size are those reported in that table. This table holds about 280,000 clones, 70% to 90% found once. These data come from a study of blood T cell repertoires in COVID-19. For the study at large: COVID-19 samples from acute and convalescent phases originated in the United States, Italy and Spain.

Germline V CDR1 and CDR2: LGHNA, YNFKEQ. The V gene end was trimmed by 0 bases and the J gene end by 6 bases; junction bases not matched to a gene: 14. This CDR3 has 18 residues. V gene TRBV4-2 combines with J gene TRBJ2-1; 7 nucleotides align to TRBD2. This receptor was obtained from a man aged 50-60 years with active or convalescent COVID-19. Material for sequencing was peripheral blood. In DNA, the CDR3 is TGTGCCAGCAGCCAAGAGTTGCGGGTGTTAGCGGGTAGCAATGAGCAGTTCTTC. Protein: CASSQELRVLAGSNEQFF.